This T cell receptor beta chain was captured in a study of response to subunit inactivated influenza vaccine. The CDR3 spans 17 residues. V gave up 2 bases and J gave up 0 bases, with 15 bases separating them. The germline gives CDR1 SGHRS, CDR2 YFSETQ. Of note for this clonotype: Its cognate antigen is unknown.

General observations from the study: Authors proposed each seasonal influenza vaccination draws in few new T cells.

From the RT-PCR reads, TCRdb called clonotypes with MiXCR, one entry per CDR3 protein. The sample includes about 530,000 distinct CDR3 sequences, roughly 13% seen only once; the top ten take roughly 13%. This receptor was obtained from a man aged 45-65 years who received an inactivated influenza vaccine. V and J are TRBV5-1 and TRBJ2-1; perhaps TRBD1 as D (6 bases). The sample in question was PBMCs from blood, obtained roughly 6 weeks after vaccination. CDR3 DNA sequence: TGCGCCAGCAGCTTCGGGTGGGGGCGCGGCTCCTACAATGAGCAGTTCTTC. Its translation: CASSFGWGRGSYNEQFF.